Following are 24 T cell receptor beta chains from one sample sequenced in a study of glioma-infiltrating T cells (dated by TCRdb to 2015 to 2016). The sequencer listed for this sample is Illumina MiSeq. TCR alpha and beta CDR3 regions were amplified with the iRepertoire nested amplicon-rescue multiplex PCR (arm-PCR) platform from RNA. TCRdb redid the processing of the public reads, applying fastp at Q25 and MiXCR, and retained in-frame beta chains. Rows merge per CDR3 protein into single entries with the most common DNA and genes. This sample holds a few hundred thousand distinct CDR3 sequences; roughly two fifths were observed only once. The ten most abundant clones make up 12% of the sample. Sequencing used glioma tissue, nonneoplastic brain tissue, or PBMCs (not recorded which). The receptors stem from a human donor with low-grade glioma or glioblastoma, undergoing nonglioma brain surgery, or in good health (not recorded which).

In this sample, this clonotype turned up many times. The V gene is TRBV25-1, the J gene TRBJ2-3, with 12 bases that match TRBD2. Germline trimming cut 0 bases from V and 6 bases from J; bases unmatched to any gene: 7. CDR1 is MGHDK and CDR2 is SYGVNS in the germline V gene. The CDR3 totals 17 residues. DNA of the CDR3: TGTGCCAGCAGTGAATATCGGCTAGCGGGAGGGTTGGATACGCAGTATTTT. Translating it yields CASSEYRLAGGLDTQYF.

Here the CDR3 reads CASSLWNLHNSPLHF. DNA for the CDR3: TGTGCCAGCAGTTTATGGAACCTTCATAATTCACCCCTCCACTTT. The rearrangement joins TRBV28 to TRBJ1-6; D not certain. The CDR3 extends over 15 amino acids. Deletions cut 0 bases from V and 5 bases from J, with 8 bases between. Germline CDR1 is MDHEN and CDR2 is SYDVKM.

Comments on this clonotype: This is likely a read error, given that the CDR3 carries no conserved phenylalanine or tryptophan at its end. The chain uses TRBV20-1 and TRBJ2-1, with TRBD2 matching 14 bases. Germline V gives CDR1 DFQATT, CDR2 SNEGSKA (reference sequence). Trimming at V came to 5 bases and at J to 9 bases, leaving 9 bases not matched to a gene. The CDR3 loop spans 15 amino acids. The CDR3 DNA is TGCAGTGCTCTGAAGACTAGCGGGAGGGCGCGTGAGCAGTTCTCC. Amino acids: CSALKTSGRAREQFS.

The chain joins TRBV27 to TRBJ1-2, with 7 bases fitting TRBD1. CDR1 and CDR2 (germline): MNHEY, SMNVEV (reference sequence). This CDR3 contains 13 residues. The DNA for the CDR3 is TGTGCGTGCAGTTTATATCGGACAGGAGGCTACACCTTC. It is translated as CACSLYRTGGYTF.

This clonotype was seen only a few times. The chain recombines TRBV20-1 with TRBJ1-5; 10 bases align to TRBD1. Germline assignment: CDR1 DFQATT and CDR2 SNEGSKA (reference sequence). There are 15 residues in the CDR3. The CDR3 nucleotides read TGCGCCGGGACAGGGGTGGACCTTAGCAATCAGCCCCAGCATTTT. Translation: CAGTGVDLSNQPQHF.

The genes are TRBV7-2 and TRBJ2-3, with 7 nucleotides matching TRBD2. The V and J ends lost 1 base and 4 bases, in that order; junction bases with no gene match: 11. Germline CDR1 reads SGHTA; CDR2 reads FQGNSA. This CDR3 is built from 17 residues. The CDR3 reads CASSLVRGGSGSDTQYF. The CDR3 region has the DNA TGTGCCAGCAGCTTAGTTCGGGGCGGGAGTGGGTCAGATACGCAGTATTTT.

This clonotype was detected many times. The chain couples TRBV20-1 to TRBJ1-5, with D unresolved. There are 11 residues in the CDR3. Germline lookup yields CDR1 DFQATT and CDR2 SNEGSKA (reference sequence). V was pared by 0 bases and J by 11 bases, with 8 bases between. In DNA, the CDR3 is TGCAGTGCTAGAGACGGGAGGGCCCAGCATTTT. Amino acid sequence: CSARDGRAQHF.

In its sample, this clonotype was seen many times. V and J are TRBV27 and TRBJ2-2, with 7 bases fitting TRBD2. V shed 2 bases, J shed 3 bases, and the junction held 3 bases outside the gene matches. CDR3 size: 15 residues. Germline lookup yields CDR1 MNHEY and CDR2 SMNVEV (reference sequence). The CDR3 region is CASSLLAVHTGELFF. In DNA form, the CDR3 reads TGTGCCAGCAGTTTACTAGCGGTTCACACCGGGGAGCTGTTTTTT.

The CDR3 bases are TGCAGCGTGGAAATCAAGCCGGATACGCAGTATTTT. This codes for CSVEIKPDTQYF. The V gene is TRBV29-1, the J gene TRBJ2-3; no definite D call. V lost 6 bases and J lost 6, with 13 bases in between. Germline V CDR1 and CDR2: SQVTM, ANQGSEA. The CDR3 loop spans 12 amino acids.

The rearrangement uses TRBV3-1 and TRBJ1-1, with 10 bases that match TRBD1. This CDR3 region has 14 residues. Germline assignment: CDR1 LGHDT and CDR2 YNNKEL (reference sequence). V shed 4 bases, J shed 6 bases, and the junction held 5 bases outside the gene matches. The CDR3 loop reads CASSPRTGGSEAFF. The CDR3 nucleotides read TGTGCCAGCAGCCCTCGGACAGGGGGATCTGAAGCTTTCTTT.

This clonotype was recorded a few times. J is TRBJ2-1 and V is TRBV28; 11 bases are shared with TRBD2. The CDR3 consists of 18 residues. V shed 3 bases and J 5 bases; nucleotides not matched to a gene: 12. Germline V gene lookup returns CDR1 MDHEN and CDR2 SYDVKM. The chain's CDR3 is CASSFTSGRGGRDNEQFF. CDR3 nucleotide sequence: TGTGCCAGCAGTTTTACTAGCGGGAGAGGGGGAAGGGACAATGAGCAGTTCTTC.

This chain uses TRBV6-2 or TRBV6-3 with TRBJ1-2, with a possible D match to TRBD1 (5 bases). There are 13 residues in the CDR3. Germline lookup yields CDR1 MNHEY and CDR2 SVGEGT. The CDR3 loop reads CAGSRTTAYGYTF. The DNA for the CDR3 is TGTGCTGGCAGCCGTACGACAGCCTATGGCTACACCTTC.

V usage is TRBV6-4 and J usage is TRBJ2-1; TRBD2 agrees at 7 bases. The CDR3 is 15 amino acids. The V and J ends lost 6 bases and 9 bases, in that order; junction bases with no gene match: 14. Germline V lookup: CDR1 MRHNA, CDR2 SNTAGT. CDR3 protein: CASRVLAGESPEQFF. The CDR3 region has the DNA TGTGCCAGCAGGGTTCTGGCGGGAGAATCCCCTGAGCAGTTCTTC.

This clonotype was observed a few times. V usage is TRBV7-2 and J usage is TRBJ1-2; tentatively, D is TRBD1 (6 bases). Germline V gives CDR1 SGHTA, CDR2 FQGNSA. This CDR3 region has 14 residues. Trimming cost V 2 bases and J 6 bases, with 13 bases left between them. This CDR3 reads CASSLMGAWDGYTF. Here the CDR3 DNA reads TGTGCCAGCAGCTTAATGGGGGCGTGGGATGGCTACACCTTC.

Here the CDR3 DNA reads TGTGCCAGCAGCCATACAATAAATACGCAGTATTTT. Translated, it gives CASSHTINTQYF. The chain uses TRBV7-9 and TRBJ2-3, with D hard to call. Trimming took 5 bases from V and 7 from J, leaving 10 bases between them. Germline V gene data show CDR1 as SEHNR and CDR2 as FQNEAQ (reference sequence). The CDR3 has 12 residues.

In its sample, this clonotype was seen many times. The chain recombines TRBV27 with TRBJ2-7, with 10 bases aligning to TRBD1. The CDR3 is 16 residues long. J was trimmed by 5 bases and V by 3 bases; bases with no gene match: 10. The germline gives CDR1 MNHEY, CDR2 SMNVEV (reference sequence). CDR3 coding DNA: TGTGCCAGCAGTTTCCCATCCGGGACAGGGGCCAACGAGCAGTACTTC. Its translation is CASSFPSGTGANEQYF.

A note on this clonotype: It may be a read error: a sequence one base away is much more abundant. The gene calls are TRBV20-1 and TRBJ2-5; 7 bases align to TRBD2. This CDR3 region has 17 residues. Trimming took 2 bases from V and 11 from J; bases not matched to a gene: 23. From germline, CDR1 is DFQATT and CDR2 SNEGSKA (reference sequence). The CDR3 reads CSARSGAGEIRLNEQYF. The CDR3 DNA follows: TGCAGTGCTAGATCCGGGGCGGGGGAGATTCGGCTCAATGAGCAGTACTTC.

J is TRBJ1-1 and V is TRBV2; D is undetermined. The CDR3 contains 14 residues. Germline CDR1 and CDR2: SNHLY and FYNNEI. The CDR3 bases are TGTGGCAACAGTGAGCGGCAGGCTTACACTGAAGCTTTCTTT. It translates to CGNSERQAYTEAFF.

Details on this clonotype: This may be a read error: a much more frequent sequence differs by one nucleotide. V is TRBV20-1 and J is TRBJ2-7; D not certain. Germline-derived CDR1 and CDR2 are DFQATT and SNEGSKA (reference sequence). The CDR3 extends over 13 amino acids. V was trimmed by 4 bases and J by 3 bases, leaving 13 bases between them. CDR3 amino acids: CSAKDPAVYEQYF. DNA of the CDR3: TGCAGTGCTAAAGATCCCGCAGTCTACGAGCAGTACTTC.

The chain couples TRBV7-2 to TRBJ1-2; D remains ambiguous. CDR3 length: 14 residues. Trimming cost V 1 base and J 2 bases, with 8 bases left between them. CDR1 is SGHTA, CDR2 FQGNSA, per germline. This chain's CDR3 is CASSLVKGNYGYTF. CDR3 coding DNA: TGTGCCAGCAGCTTAGTGAAAGGAAACTATGGCTACACCTTC.

The chain is built from TRBV29-1 and TRBJ2-1; tentative D call: TRBD2 (5 bases). This CDR3 is built from 14 residues. CDR1 is SQVTM and CDR2 is ANQGSEA in the germline V gene. V shed 0 bases and J shed 7 bases, with 13 bases lying between them. The CDR3 loop is CSVEEGSRGNEQFF. DNA of the CDR3: TGCAGCGTTGAAGAAGGTTCCCGCGGGAATGAGCAGTTCTTC.

The V gene is TRBV7-2, the J gene TRBJ1-6; D ambiguous. CDR1 and CDR2 (germline): SGHTA, FQGNSA. The V end was cut by 3 bases, the J end by 7 bases, with 7 bases between. The CDR3 is made up of 13 amino acids. In DNA, the CDR3 is TGTGCCAGCAGCTTGGTTTGGAATTCACCCCTCCACTTT. Translated: CASSLVWNSPLHF.

This clonotype was seen only a few times. The chain is built from TRBV7-2 and TRBJ1-2, with D maybe TRBD1 (5 bases). The V gene's germline CDR1 is SGHTA and CDR2 FQGNSA. The CDR3 has 15 amino acids. Between the trimmed V and J ends, which lost 1 base and 8 bases, there was a span of 17 bases. CDR3 protein: CASSLEGLKSRGYTF. The CDR3 DNA reads TGTGCCAGCAGCTTAGAGGGGCTAAAGAGTAGGGGCTACACCTTC.

This chain uses TRBV28 with TRBJ2-7; a weak D match, TRBD2 (6 bases). The length of the CDR3 is 14 residues. CDR1 and CDR2 from the germline V gene are MDHEN and SYDVKM. Trimming shortened V by 2 bases and J by 2 bases, and 10 bases separated the two germline ends. The CDR3 loop is CASSLRREPYEQYF. The CDR3 DNA sequence: TGTGCCAGCAGTTTAAGGCGGGAACCCTACGAGCAGTACTTC.